The 32 T cell receptor beta chains below were found in one sample sequenced in a study of blood T cell repertoires in COVID-19. Data came from immunoSEQ multiplex PCR; TCRdb stores just in-frame clones and leaves some out. The sample records over 150,000 clones, roughly 80% being singletons. The specimen was peripheral blood. The origin of the receptors is a woman in her sixties with COVID-19, enrolled during active disease.

The chain couples TRBV3-1 (or the pseudogene TRBV3-2) to TRBJ1-4; a possible D gene is TRBD1 (6 bases). Between the trimmed V and J ends, which lost 6 bases and 2 bases, there was a span of 10 bases. The CDR3 is 14 amino acids. The germline V gene has CDR1 LGHDT and CDR2 YNNKEL (reference sequence). The CDR3, as DNA: TGTGCCAGCAGTCGGGGGGCCACTAATGAAAAACTGTTTTTT. This codes for CASSRGATNEKLFF.

This sequence joins TRBV18 and TRBJ1-3; D is undetermined. Trimming left V 1 base short and J 0 bases short, with 10 bases between. Germline V CDR1 and CDR2: KGHSH, LQKENI. This CDR3 is built from 16 residues. The CDR3 DNA reads TGTGCCAGCTCACCACTAGACACCAGCTCTGGAAACACCATATATTTT. It encodes CASSPLDTSSGNTIYF. Together with reference TRBV18 and TRBJ1-3, the CDR3 gives the full variable domain: NAGVMQNPRHLVRRRGQEARLRCSPMKGHSHVYWYRQLPEEGLKFMVYLQKENIIDESGMPKERFSAEFPKEGPSILRIQQVVRGDSAAYFCASSPLDTSSGNTIYFGEGSWLTVV.

Points on this clone: Other DNA sequences in this sample translate to the same CDR3. The rearrangement uses TRBV9 and TRBJ1-5, with 10 bases that match TRBD1. The CDR3 spans 14 residues. Trimming removed 2 bases from V and 6 bases from J; junction bases left unmatched: 2. Germline values: CDR1 SGDLS, CDR2 YYNGEE. The CDR3 protein is CASSVGDRGQPQHF. DNA of the CDR3: TGTGCCAGCAGCGTTGGGGACAGGGGTCAGCCCCAGCATTTT.

The rearrangement joins TRBV18 to TRBJ1-3; the match to TRBD1 covers 7 bases. Germline loops: CDR1 KGHSH, CDR2 LQKENI. CDR3 length: 16 residues. V trimming: 3 bases; J trimming: 0 bases; junction bases outside the gene matches: 5. CDR3 loop: CASSPGTARSGNTIYF. For the CDR3, the DNA is TGTGCCAGCTCACCCGGGACAGCCCGCTCTGGAAACACCATATATTTT.

The chain recombines TRBV11-3 with TRBJ1-6; a weak D match, TRBD1 (5 bases). Trimming removed 6 bases from V and 8 bases from J, with 11 bases in between. This CDR3 comprises 13 residues. Germline assignment: CDR1 SGHNT and CDR2 YENEEA. Written as DNA, the CDR3 is TGTGCCAGCAGTAGGGGAATCGATTCACCCCTCCACTTT. As protein: CASSRGIDSPLHF.

This chain joins TRBV5-1 and TRBJ1-6; 12 bases align to TRBD1. The junction had 12 bases not matched to a gene; V was cut back by 4 bases and J by 10 bases. The CDR3 is 17 amino acids. Germline CDR1 and CDR2: SGHRS and YFSETQ. CDR3 nucleotides: TGCGCCAGCAGCGTCATGGGACAGGGGGCTGGGGAATCACCCCTCCACTTT. Translation: CASSVMGQGAGESPLHF.

The chain is built from TRBV6-5 and TRBJ1-3; D is ambiguous. V lost 5 bases, J lost 4 bases, and 9 bases lay in between. The CDR3 is made up of 13 amino acids. The V gene's germline CDR1 is MNHEY and CDR2 SVGAGI. The CDR3 is CASSPTGGNTIYF. The CDR3 DNA follows: TGTGCCAGCAGTCCCACCGGGGGAAACACCATATATTTT.

The chain has TRBV20-1 and TRBJ1-2, with D tentatively TRBD1 (5 bases). Germline CDR1 and CDR2: DFQATT and SNEGSKA (reference sequence). Trimming left V 3 bases short and J 3 bases short, with 14 bases between. The CDR3 runs 14 residues. The CDR3 here is CSASSPAGYYGYTF. The DNA for the CDR3 is TGCAGTGCTAGTAGCCCGGCAGGGTACTATGGCTACACCTTC.

This clone was counted a single time. V gene TRBV7-9 combines with J gene TRBJ1-6, with D uncertain. The germline V gene has CDR1 SEHNR and CDR2 FQNEAQ (reference sequence). CDR3 length equals 14 residues. Trimming stripped 3 bases from V and 7 bases from J, with 10 bases between. This CDR3 reads CASSFRHSNSPLHF. DNA for the CDR3: TGTGCCAGCAGCTTCCGACATTCCAATTCACCCCTCCACTTT.

V usage is TRBV27 and J usage is TRBJ1-2; 9 positions match TRBD1. Unmatched junction bases numbered 9, after V lost 3 bases and J lost 7 bases. CDR3 length: 15 residues. The germline V gene encodes CDR1 MNHEY and CDR2 SMNVEV (reference sequence). The CDR3 sequence is CASSFQGQGIAGYTF. CDR3 bases: TGTGCCAGCAGTTTTCAGGGACAGGGAATTGCTGGCTACACCTTC.

V gene TRBV5-1 combines with J gene TRBJ2-6, with no clear D. The germline V gene encodes CDR1 SGHRS and CDR2 YFSETQ. The CDR3 has 16 amino acids. V lost 1 base and J 0 bases, leaving 8 bases between the germline ends. CDR3 nucleotide sequence: TGCGCCAGCAGCTTGTCTACAGCCTCTGGGGCCAACGTCCTGACTTTC. Amino acids: CASSLSTASGANVLTF.

This clone was seen more than once but under ten times. This rearrangement joins TRBV19 to TRBJ1-1, with 9 bases identical to TRBD1. The CDR3 length is 16 residues. Germline-derived CDR1 and CDR2 are LNHDA and SQIVND (reference sequence). V lost 9 bases, J lost 2 bases, and 13 bases stayed unmatched. DNA of the CDR3: TGTGCCAGCTCAAACCCTCCGGGACAGGGAAACACTGAAGCTTTCTTT. It specifies CASSNPPGQGNTEAFF.

The rearrangement joins TRBV4-1 to TRBJ2-5; perhaps TRBD2 as D (5 bases). The CDR3 runs 15 residues. The V gene's germline CDR1 is MGHRA and CDR2 YSYEKL. Trimming removed 4 bases at V and 2 bases at J, with 14 bases between. The CDR3 DNA reads as TGCGCCAGCAGCCCACCCGGAGGTGTTCAAGAGACCCAGTACTTC. Amino acids: CASSPPGGVQETQYF.

The V and J genes are TRBV19 and TRBJ1-1, with D unresolved. Germline values: CDR1 LNHDA, CDR2 SQIVND (reference sequence). The CDR3 contains 13 residues. With 2 bases removed from V and 9 bases from J, the gap between germline ends came to 13 bases. The CDR3 loop is CASSIQQTVQAFF. CDR3 nucleotide sequence: TGTGCCAGTAGTATACAACAAACCGTGCAAGCTTTCTTT.

The chain carries TRBV29-1 and TRBJ2-7, with D hard to call. V dropped 7 bases and J dropped 6 bases, with 13 bases sitting between them. Germline V gene lookup returns CDR1 SQVTM and CDR2 ANQGSEA. This CDR3 is 11 amino acids long. For the CDR3, the DNA is TGCAGCGCTATAGTAACGGGCGAGCAGTACGTC. Translating it yields CSAIVTGEQYV.

The chain links TRBV18 to TRBJ1-2, with D uncertain. The ends were cut back, 3 bases at V and 5 bases at J, with 13 bases in the middle. CDR1 and CDR2 from the germline V gene are KGHSH and LQKENI. The CDR3 length is 14 residues. CDR3 DNA: TGTGCCAGCTCACCGGGTACGGGTCTGTATGGCTACACCTTC. Translated: CASSPGTGLYGYTF.

The rearrangement joins TRBV7-9 to TRBJ1-6; D perhaps matches TRBD1 (5 bases). CDR1 is SEHNR, CDR2 FQNEAQ, per germline (reference sequence). The CDR3 has 15 residues. Deletions cut 5 bases from V and 7 bases from J, with 15 bases between. The CDR3 loop is CASSRLGQGNSPLHF. The CDR3 coding sequence is TGTGCCAGCAGCCGGCTCGGGCAGGGAAATTCACCCCTCCACTTT. The full variable domain, with the rest looked up from reference TRBV7-9 and TRBJ1-6, is DTGVSQNPRHKITKRGQNVTFRCDPISEHNRLYWYRQTLGQGPEFLTYFQNEAQLEKSRLLSDRFSAERPKGSFSTLEIQRTEQGDSAMYLCASSRLGQGNSPLHFGNGTRLTVT.

A single count supports this clone. V is TRBV19 and J is TRBJ1-4; the match to TRBD1 covers 7 bases. The CDR3 is made up of 15 amino acids. J lost 8 bases, V lost 5 bases, and 11 bases had no gene match. Germline CDR1 is LNHDA and CDR2 is SQIVND (reference sequence). The CDR3 here is CASSPRTGRPEKLFF. DNA of the CDR3: TGTGCCAGTAGTCCGAGGACAGGCCGGCCAGAAAAACTGTTTTTT.

This chain's CDR3 is CASSLNNYEQYV. Here the CDR3 DNA reads TGTGCCAGCAGCTTGAACAATTACGAGCAGTACGTC. The J gene is TRBJ2-7, the V gene TRBV5-6, with D unresolved. Trimming took 1 base from V and 4 from J, leaving 6 bases between them. The CDR3 runs to 12 residues. Per germline, CDR1 SGHDT and CDR2 YYEEEE.

V and J are TRBV13 and TRBJ2-1; 9 positions match TRBD2. J was trimmed by 8 bases and V by 6 bases; bases with no gene match: 20. CDR1 and CDR2 from the germline V gene are PRHDT and FYEKMQ (reference sequence). The CDR3 extends over 18 amino acids. CDR3: CASSSRGLASNGGDEQFF. DNA for the CDR3: TGTGCCAGCAGTTCCCGGGGACTAGCCTCAAACGGGGGAGATGAGCAGTTCTTC.

The genes are TRBV9 and TRBJ2-1, with D possibly TRBD1 on 5 matching bases. Germline loops: CDR1 SGDLS, CDR2 YYNGEE. The germline V and J ends were trimmed by 0 bases and 15 bases, with 22 bases remaining between them. This CDR3 contains 15 residues. The chain's CDR3 is CASSVGGMGPLGPFF. In DNA form, the CDR3 reads TGTGCCAGCAGCGTAGGGGGAATGGGCCCCTTGGGGCCGTTCTTC.

The CDR3 loop is CASSEGWGRNLAFF. The DNA for the CDR3 is TGTGCCAGCAGCGAAGGGTGGGGGCGGAATTTGGCTTTCTTT. V is TRBV7-9 and J is TRBJ1-1; D might be TRBD1 (6 bases). V gave up 5 bases and J gave up 11 bases, with 21 bases separating them. This CDR3 has 14 amino acids. Germline CDR1 SEHNR, CDR2 FQNEAQ (reference sequence).

The V and J genes are TRBV19 and TRBJ1-5; 8 nucleotides align to TRBD1. The CDR3 consists of 15 residues. The V gene end was trimmed by 5 bases and the J gene end by 7 bases; junction bases not matched to a gene: 10. Germline V CDR1 and CDR2: LNHDA, SQIVND (reference sequence). The CDR3 is CASSDDRGSGQPQHF. The DNA of the CDR3 is TGTGCCAGTAGTGATGACAGGGGAAGCGGGCAGCCCCAGCATTTT. Full variable domain (rest looked up from reference TRBV19 and TRBJ1-5): DGGITQSPKYLFRKEGQNVTLSCEQNLNHDAMYWYRQDPGQGLRLIYYSQIVNDFQKGDIAEGYSVSREKKESFPLTVTSAQKNPTAFYLCASSDDRGSGQPQHFGDGTRLSIL.

V usage is TRBV7-3 and J usage is TRBJ1-3; D unclear. V lost 2 bases and J 0 bases, leaving 11 bases between the germline ends. This CDR3 comprises 16 residues. Germline V gene sequence: CDR1 SGHTA, CDR2 FQGTGA. The CDR3 here is CASSLFLRDSGNTIYF. For the CDR3, the DNA is TGTGCCAGCAGCTTATTTCTACGTGACTCTGGAAACACCATATATTTT.

The chain couples TRBV7-3 to TRBJ1-1; 11 nucleotides agree with TRBD1. CDR1 and CDR2 from the germline V gene are SGHTA and FQGTGA. The CDR3 covers 19 residues. Losses at the gene ends were 2 bases for V and 1 base for J; bases not matched to a gene: 12. CDR3 coding DNA: TGTGCCAGCAGCTTATTCCGGGACAGGGGGTCTAATGGGAACACTGAAGCTTTCTTT. Protein product: CASSLFRDRGSNGNTEAFF.

By share of the sample, this clone is medium-sized. The chain links TRBV19 to TRBJ2-1; the match to TRBD2 covers 9 bases. In germline, CDR1 is LNHDA, CDR2 SQIVND (reference sequence). This CDR3 comprises 14 residues. J lost 12 bases, V lost 4 bases, and 10 bases had no gene match. The CDR3 reads CASSNAGGPSRQFF. For the CDR3, the DNA is TGTGCCAGTAGTAATGCGGGAGGGCCCTCCCGGCAGTTCTTC.

The J gene is TRBJ1-1, the V gene TRBV4-1, with 7 nucleotides matching TRBD1. This CDR3 is 16 amino acids long. Germline trimming cut 2 bases from V and 0 bases from J; bases unmatched to any gene: 6. The germline gives CDR1 MGHRA, CDR2 YSYEKL. CDR3 amino acids: CASSQTTGLLNTEAFF. The CDR3, as DNA: TGCGCCAGCAGCCAAACGACAGGGCTGTTGAACACTGAAGCTTTCTTT.

This clone has a single count. Other nucleotide sequences in the sample specify the same CDR3. CDR3 loop: CASSVAGQGDQPQHF. In nucleotides, the CDR3 is TGTGCCAGCAGCGTAGCCGGACAGGGGGACCAGCCCCAGCATTTT. V is TRBV9 and J is TRBJ1-5; 10 bases line up with TRBD1. J gave up 7 bases and V 0 bases, and 4 bases lay outside the gene matches. Germline loops: CDR1 SGDLS, CDR2 YYNGEE. The CDR3 extends over 15 amino acids.

The V call is TRBV3-1 (or the pseudogene TRBV3-2), the J call TRBJ2-2, with D perhaps TRBD2 (6 bases). Germline V CDR1 and CDR2: LGHDT, YNNKEL (reference sequence). Trimming pared 0 bases from V and 5 bases from J, leaving 19 bases between. This CDR3 is built from 18 residues. DNA for the CDR3: TGTGCCAGCAGCCAAGACGGGGGTATGGGGCTTAGGACCGGGGAGCTGTTTTTT. Translated: CASSQDGGMGLRTGELFF.

Worth noting for this clone: One end of the junction varies from germline; a read error may be responsible. This chain uses TRBV7-7 with TRBJ2-1; 13 bases are shared with TRBD2. Germline CDR1 is SSHAT and CDR2 is FNYEAQ (reference sequence). This CDR3 spans 16 amino acids. Here the CDR3 DNA reads TGTGCTAGCAGCCCCGCCCGGACTAGCGGGAGATATGAGCAGTTCTTC. The encoded protein is CASSPARTSGRYEQFF.

The CDR3 here is CAAEGTLVKGYTF. CDR3 coding DNA: TGTGCCGCAGAGGGTACCCTGGTTAAGGGCTACACCTTC. The chain couples TRBV2 to TRBJ1-2, with no clear D. There are 13 residues in the CDR3. Trimming took 11 bases from V and 8 from J, leaving 21 bases between them. Germline V lookup: CDR1 SNHLY, CDR2 FYNNEI.

CDR3 coding DNA: TGTGCCAGCAGTGCCGGAGGCCCTCAGCCCCAGCATTTT. Protein: CASSAGGPQPQHF. The chain has TRBV25-1 and TRBJ1-5; D unresolved. The germline V gene encodes CDR1 MGHDK and CDR2 SYGVNS. The CDR3 sequence is 13 residues long. Trimming cost V 4 bases and J 6 bases, with 10 bases left between them.